The T cell receptor beta chain described here comes from a study of T cells in Graves' hyperthyroidism and ophthalmopathy. This clonotype was detected many times. Its target is not known. Amplification yielded TCR beta CDR3 regions, with RNA transcripts as the source. TCR CDR3 underwent first-round RT-PCR with the HTBI primer set. One entry per CDR3 protein, called by TCRdb with MiXCR from the multiplex PCR reads. The table includes hundreds of thousands of distinct CDR3 sequences, around 14% detected once. General study points: Median prediction lead before ophthalmopathy onset was 6.5 months with the model. Blood shared most expanded thyroid clonotypes above 0.001.

Each 10 ml fresh peripheral blood draw supplied the PBMCs. This CDR3 has 14 residues. The germline CDR1 and CDR2 sequences are DFQATT and SNEGSKA (reference sequence). J gave up 7 bases and V 4 bases, and 10 bases lay outside the gene matches. This TCR derives from a woman aged 25 to 39 with Graves' hyperthyroidism that later progressed to Graves' ophthalmopathy. The sequencing input was blood. The chain couples TRBV20-1 to TRBJ1-2, with 9 bases identical to TRBD1. CDR3 sequence reads: CSATDPGQGFGYTF. CDR3 sequence (DNA): TGCAGTGCTACCGATCCGGGACAGGGCTTTGGCTACACCTTC.